Listed here are 26 T cell receptor beta chains from one sample, sequenced in a study of cytomegalovirus exposure and HLA in healthy donors. Amplification used 60 Vbeta primers and 13 Jbeta primers. Using immunoSEQ multiplex PCR, the repertoire was profiled, and TCRdb retains in-frame clones only, with some absent. The top ten hold 1% of the sample, which has over 150,000 clones, about four fifths seen once. The material sequenced was PBMCs. Receptor source: a woman in her forties or fifties in good health and CMV-seropositive.

The V and J genes are TRBV9 and TRBJ1-2, with a weak D call TRBD1 (5 bases). Germline CDR1 reads SGDLS; CDR2 reads YYNGEE. The CDR3 extends over 15 amino acids. Trimming took off 3 bases at V and 0 bases at J, with 12 bases between the two ends. CDR3 in DNA: TGTGCCAGCAGCGGAGACAGAAGCACTAACTATGGCTACACCTTC. Residues: CASSGDRSTNYGYTF.

The chain carries TRBV7-9 and TRBJ2-7; unclear D gene. V lost 7 bases, J lost 9 bases, and 16 bases lay in between. Germline loops: CDR1 SEHNR, CDR2 FQNEAQ (reference sequence). This CDR3 region has 12 residues. The chain's CDR3 is CASTNMELGQYF. The DNA of the CDR3 is TGTGCCAGCACCAACATGGAGTTAGGGCAGTACTTC.

The CDR3 DNA is TGTGCCAGTAGTATCCGCGGGAGTCTGGATACGCAGTATTTT. Translating it yields CASSIRGSLDTQYF. The rearrangement uses TRBV19 and TRBJ2-3; 7 nucleotides agree with TRBD2. Unmatched junction bases numbered 6, after V lost 3 bases and J lost 6 bases. Germline CDR1 is LNHDA and CDR2 is SQIVND (reference sequence). This CDR3 is 14 amino acids long.

The chain carries TRBV19 and TRBJ2-1; D is possibly TRBD1 (6 bases). V was trimmed by 3 bases and J by 3 bases, leaving 12 bases between them. The CDR3 runs 15 residues. Germline CDR1 and CDR2: LNHDA and SQIVND (reference sequence). This CDR3 reads CASSMGRGGYNEQFF. For the CDR3, the DNA is TGTGCCAGTAGTATGGGCAGGGGTGGCTACAATGAGCAGTTCTTC.

This clone was picked up a small number of times. The chain combines TRBV29-1 with TRBJ2-7, with TRBD2 as a possible D gene (5 bases). The V end was cut by 1 base, the J end by 6 bases, with 16 bases between. Germline V gives CDR1 SQVTM, CDR2 ANQGSEA. The CDR3 length is 14 residues. The CDR3 region has the DNA TGCAGCGTTGAAGTTGGCCGGGCCCGGGGCGAGCAGTACTTC. Translating it yields CSVEVGRARGEQYF.

This rearrangement joins TRBV28 to TRBJ2-4; TRBD1 is a possible D gene (6 bases). CDR3 length: 15 residues. V shed 4 bases and J shed 0 bases, with 10 bases lying between them. Germline values: CDR1 MDHEN, CDR2 SYDVKM. CDR3 amino acids: CASSSGQLAKNIQYF. The CDR3 DNA is TGTGCCAGCAGTTCCGGACAGCTAGCCAAAAACATTCAGTACTTC.

This rearrangement joins TRBV4-2 to TRBJ2-3; 9 bases are a match to TRBD1. The length of the CDR3 is 16 residues. V shed 2 bases and J 1 base; nucleotides not matched to a gene: 4. Germline V gene data show CDR1 as LGHNA and CDR2 as YNFKEQ. This CDR3 is CASSQSTGGGTDTQYF. DNA of the CDR3: TGTGCCAGCAGCCAATCAACAGGGGGCGGCACAGATACGCAGTATTTT.

This clone showed up just a few times. This chain uses TRBV5-6 with TRBJ1-6; 10 bases map to TRBD1. V shed 4 bases, J shed 4 bases, and the junction held 8 bases outside the gene matches. The CDR3 has 17 residues. CDR1 and CDR2 (germline): SGHDT, YYEEEE. The CDR3 nucleotides are TGTGCCAGCAGCCGCGAGGGGACAGGGGTATATAATTCACCCCTCCACTTT. Its translation is CASSREGTGVYNSPLHF.

This clone appeared a single time. This chain links TRBV7-2 with TRBJ1-2; no definite D call. The CDR3 has 13 residues. Germline loops: CDR1 SGHTA, CDR2 FQGNSA. Trimming stripped 7 bases from V and 4 bases from J, with 13 bases between. The CDR3 coding sequence is TGTGCCAGCACTGTGACTCCGGCCTATGGCTACACCTTC. It codes for CASTVTPAYGYTF.

The V and J genes are TRBV6-4 and TRBJ2-7; tentatively, D is TRBD2 (6 bases). The CDR3 is made up of 17 amino acids. V was clipped by 11 bases and J by 6 bases, with 32 bases between them. Germline V gives CDR1 MRHNA, CDR2 SNTAGT. CDR3 amino acids: CAGSPIEAGPTLGEQYF. CDR3 nucleotides: TGTGCCGGGTCGCCAATCGAAGCGGGCCCCACCCTGGGCGAGCAGTACTTC.

The CDR3 region is CSVVVRGQGTEQYF. The CDR3 region has the DNA TGCAGCGTTGTGGTTAGGGGACAGGGGACCGAGCAGTACTTC. The V gene is TRBV29-1, the J gene TRBJ2-7; 10 bases are shared with TRBD1. This CDR3 region has 14 residues. Germline trimming cut 4 bases from V and 6 bases from J; bases unmatched to any gene: 9. Germline CDR1 and CDR2: SQVTM and ANQGSEA.

This clone was counted a single time. The genes are TRBV19 and TRBJ2-5; 7 bases map to TRBD2. CDR1 is LNHDA and CDR2 is SQIVND in the germline V gene (reference sequence). V was pared by 4 bases and J by 5 bases, with 7 bases of the junction left unmatched. This CDR3 has 14 amino acids. Written as DNA, the CDR3 is TGTGCCAGTAGTAGGCGGGAGAGTTTGGAGACCCAGTACTTC. This encodes CASSRRESLETQYF.

The chain carries TRBV7-9 and TRBJ1-1; possible D gene TRBD1, 5 bases. V gave up 6 bases and J gave up 6 bases, with 11 bases separating them. Germline-derived CDR1 and CDR2 are SEHNR and FQNEAQ (reference sequence). The CDR3 is 12 amino acids. CDR3 in amino acids: CASRGLVSEAFF. CDR3 nucleotide sequence: TGTGCCAGCAGGGGGCTGGTTTCTGAAGCTTTCTTT.

This chain joins TRBV6-1 and TRBJ2-4; 8 bases fit TRBD1. Per germline, CDR1 MNHNS and CDR2 SASEGT. V trimming: 10 bases; J trimming: 1 base; junction bases outside the gene matches: 9. The CDR3 length is 15 residues. The CDR3 loop reads CAIPGGAGAKNIQYF. CDR3 sequence (DNA): TGTGCCATCCCAGGGGGCGCAGGGGCCAAAAACATTCAGTACTTC.

V is TRBV6-5 and J is TRBJ2-5; 7 nucleotides line up with TRBD2. Germline-derived CDR1 and CDR2 are MNHEY and SVGAGI. J lost 3 bases, V lost 0 bases, and 7 bases had no gene match. The CDR3 sequence is 16 residues long. As DNA, the CDR3 is TGTGCCAGCAGTTACTCGCCTAGCGGATTAAAAGAGACCCAGTACTTC. It specifies CASSYSPSGLKETQYF.

This chain joins TRBV10-3 and TRBJ1-5; the match to TRBD1 covers 7 bases. Germline loops: CDR1 ENHRY, CDR2 SYGVKD. The V gene end was trimmed by 5 bases and the J gene end by 2 bases; junction bases not matched to a gene: 3. This CDR3 has 14 residues. The CDR3 DNA reads as TGTGCCATCAGTCCCGACAGGGGCAATCAGCCCCAGCATTTT. Protein sequence: CAISPDRGNQPQHF.

V and J are TRBV11-2 and TRBJ1-5; D call uncertain. This CDR3 has 13 residues. Germline values: CDR1 SGHAT, CDR2 FQNNGV. V was cut by 0 bases and J by 5 bases, with 5 bases left in between. The CDR3 region is CASSLDRDQPQHF. CDR3 nucleotides: TGTGCCAGCAGCTTAGATCGGGATCAGCCCCAGCATTTT.

The V gene is TRBV19, the J gene TRBJ1-2, with a weak D call TRBD1 (5 bases). The V end was cut by 5 bases, the J end by 5 bases, with 9 bases between. The CDR3 covers 12 residues. Germline V gives CDR1 LNHDA, CDR2 SQIVND (reference sequence). The CDR3 region is CASSQGYYGYTF. The CDR3 nucleotides are TGTGCCAGTAGTCAGGGTTATTATGGCTACACCTTC.

V and J are TRBV4-2 and TRBJ2-2, with 10 bases matching TRBD2. The CDR3 has 18 amino acids. Germline V gene lookup returns CDR1 LGHNA and CDR2 YNFKEQ. With 4 bases clipped from V and 2 bases from J, the junction kept 10 bases outside the gene matches. The CDR3 sequence: CASSPSHLAGGNTGELFF. The CDR3, as DNA: TGTGCCAGCAGCCCGTCTCATTTAGCGGGAGGTAACACCGGGGAGCTGTTTTTT.

This sequence joins TRBV4-3 and TRBJ2-5, with D possibly TRBD1 on 5 matching bases. Germline V CDR1 and CDR2: LGHNA, YSLEER. Deletions cut 4 bases from V and 0 bases from J, with 9 bases between. The CDR3 length is 14 residues. CDR3 sequence: CASSLDRNQETQYF. CDR3 bases: TGCGCCAGCAGCCTCGACAGAAACCAAGAGACCCAGTACTTC.

The J gene is TRBJ1-1, the V gene TRBV7-8; 7 bases match TRBD1. With 3 bases clipped from V and 4 bases from J, the junction kept 5 bases outside the gene matches. Germline values: CDR1 SGHVS, CDR2 FQNEAQ. The CDR3 length is 14 residues. CDR3 residues: CASSLTGLGTEAFF. The CDR3 DNA sequence: TGTGCCAGCAGCTTGACAGGGTTAGGCACTGAAGCTTTCTTT.

The chain uses TRBV19 and TRBJ2-6; 12 bases are a match to TRBD1. Germline CDR1 and CDR2: LNHDA and SQIVND (reference sequence). This CDR3 is 20 amino acids long. The junction had 15 bases not matched to a gene; V was cut back by 5 bases and J by 4 bases. The CDR3 region is CASSSSASGQGAGGANVLTF. The CDR3 DNA sequence: TGTGCCAGTAGTTCATCGGCTTCGGGACAGGGGGCAGGAGGGGCCAACGTCCTGACTTTC.

The genes are TRBV19 and TRBJ2-1, with a weak D call TRBD2 (5 bases). Trimming took 2 bases from V and 0 from J, leaving 14 bases between them. CDR1 and CDR2 from the germline V gene are LNHDA and SQIVND (reference sequence). The length of the CDR3 is 17 residues. CDR3 in amino acids: CASSIPYVGSSYNEQFF. The CDR3 coding sequence is TGTGCCAGTAGTATACCCTACGTGGGGAGCTCCTACAATGAGCAGTTCTTC. The whole variable domain, remainder taken from reference TRBV19 and TRBJ2-1, is DGGITQSPKYLFRKEGQNVTLSCEQNLNHDAMYWYRQDPGQGLRLIYYSQIVNDFQKGDIAEGYSVSREKKESFPLTVTSAQKNPTAFYLCASSIPYVGSSYNEQFFGPGTRLTVL.

V gene TRBV7-9 combines with J gene TRBJ2-1; D is ambiguous. Germline V gene sequence: CDR1 SEHNR, CDR2 FQNEAQ (reference sequence). V lost 3 bases to trimming and J lost 5 bases, with 8 bases between them. The CDR3 consists of 13 residues. In nucleotides, the CDR3 is TGTGCCAGCAGCTTGAACGCTAACAATGAGCAGTTCTTC. This encodes CASSLNANNEQFF.

This clone was found once. V gene TRBV6-5 combines with J gene TRBJ1-1; D gene unclear. Trimming stripped 5 bases from V and 1 base from J, with 14 bases between. There are 15 residues in the CDR3. CDR1 and CDR2 (germline): MNHEY, SVGAGI. DNA for the CDR3: TGTGCCAGCAGTCTCGACATGAAAGGGAACACTGAAGCTTTCTTT. Protein product: CASSLDMKGNTEAFF.

This clone has only a few counts. This chain joins TRBV28 and TRBJ2-1, with D possibly being TRBD2 (5 bases). CDR1 and CDR2 from the germline V gene are MDHEN and SYDVKM. The CDR3 sequence is 12 residues long. V lost 3 bases to trimming and J lost 9 bases, with 9 bases between them. CDR3 nucleotides: TGTGCCAGCAGTTTCGGCCGGGGTGAGCAGTTCTTC. As protein: CASSFGRGEQFF.